Included here is one TCR beta chain sequence, with context. Per the authors' pipeline: Amplifying reference gene primers gave estimates of nucleated cell counts. The data were produced by immunoSEQ multiplex PCR, yet TCRdb's version contains in-frame clones alone and is incomplete. From that table come the V and J calls and clone size; the DNA was used to work out D and trimming. The sample carries around 140,000 clones, roughly 84% recorded once. J gave up 4 bases and V 3 bases, and 6 bases lay outside the gene matches. In germline, CDR1 is SGHKS, CDR2 YYEKEE (reference sequence). The CDR3 consists of 14 residues. The data belong to a study of blood T cell repertoires in COVID-19. Looking at the study overall: The United States, Italy and Spain provided the acute and convalescent COVID-19 samples. Nucleic acid was either cDNA or gDNA, and it came from T cells, B-cell-depleted T cells, or PBMCs.

The chain carries TRBV5-5 and TRBJ1-1, with 7 bases that match TRBD1. Sequences were obtained from peripheral blood. The origin of this receptor is a man aged 55 to 70 with active or convalescent COVID-19. In DNA form, the CDR3 reads TGTGCCAGCAGCTGGGTCGACAGGGTCACTGAAGCTTTCTTT. Translating it yields CASSWVDRVTEAFF.